A selection of T cell receptor beta chains follows, all from one sample in a study of radiotherapy plus CTLA-4 blockade in lung cancer. Repertoires were generated with immunoSEQ multiplex PCR, while TCRdb's copy carries only in-frame clones and drops some. The repertoire holds roughly 93,000 clones, with 82% as singletons. This specimen consisted of peripheral blood, obtained from a patient treated with radiotherapy plus ipilimumab. The receptors derive from a human donor with non-small cell lung cancer who had a partial response to radiotherapy plus ipilimumab. Each CDR3 is given with its conserved first and last residue. The D gene is left open where the match is weak. For some rows the clone size is stated as once, few or many, or as a class when expanded; others skip it.

- | TRBJ2-7 | - | TRBV5-1 | CASSFSGTHEQYF | TGCGCCAGCAGCTTCTCCGGGACACACGAGCAGTACTTC
TRBD1 | TRBJ2-2 | - | TRBV27 | CASSFPGGESGELFF | TGTGCCAGCAGTTTCCCAGGGGGCGAATCCGGGGAGCTGTTTTTT
TRBD2 | TRBJ2-1 | - | TRBV28 | CASTGGSYNEQFF | TGTGCCAGCACCGGCGGGAGTTACAATGAGCAGTTCTTC
TRBD1 | TRBJ1-2 | - | TRBV28 | CAGSTYRDRVYLGYTF | TGTGCCGGCTCGACTTACCGGGACAGGGTTTATTTGGGCTACACCTTC
- | TRBJ1-2 | - | TRBV18 | CASSLRQSEPNYGYTF | TGTGCCAGCTCACTCCGACAGAGCGAACCTAACTATGGCTACACCTTC
TRBD2 | TRBJ2-4 | - | TRBV7-9 | CASSLGEGAKNIQYF | TGTGCCAGCAGCTTAGGGGAGGGGGCCAAAAACATTCAGTACTTC
- | TRBJ1-5 | - | TRBV19 | CASSIGPLYLSRDTNQPQHF | TGTGCCAGTAGTATAGGGCCACTTTATTTAAGCCGGGACACCAATCAGCCCCAGCATTTT
- | TRBJ2-3 | - | TRBV25-1 | CASSEDSYRDTQYF | TGTGCCAGCAGTGAGGACAGCTACAGAGATACGCAGTATTTT
- | TRBJ2-5 | - | TRBV19 | CASSIQVTVRETQYF | TGTGCCAGTAGTATTCAGGTAACGGTTAGAGAGACCCAGTACTTC
TRBD1 | TRBJ2-5 | - | TRBV28 | CASSNQETGLQETQYF | TGTGCCAGCAGCAACCAAGAGACAGGGCTCCAAGAGACCCAGTACTTC
TRBD2 | TRBJ2-1 | - | TRBV14 | CASSQIWGLAGGGNEQFF | TGTGCCAGCAGCCAAATTTGGGGACTAGCGGGCGGGGGCAATGAGCAGTTCTTC
TRBD2 | TRBJ2-1 | - | TRBV7-3 | CASSLSAGGWDEQFF | TGTGCCAGCAGCTTATCAGCGGGAGGTTGGGATGAGCAGTTCTTC
- | TRBJ2-4 | - | TRBV4-1 | CASSPPGNLAKNIQYF | TGCGCCAGCAGCCCTCCGGGAAACCTAGCCAAAAACATTCAGTACTTC
- | TRBJ2-1 | - | TRBV1 | CTSSQGTSDEINEQFF | TGCACCAGCAGCCAAGGGACTAGCGATGAGATCAATGAGCAGTTCTTC
TRBD2 | TRBJ2-3 | few | TRBV4-1 | CASSQDSGVGTSGSTDTQYF | TGCGCCAGCAGCCAAGATTCCGGGGTCGGGACTAGCGGGAGCACAGATACGCAGTATTTT
TRBD1 | TRBJ2-7 | - | TRBV5-6 | CASSFLGQGLSEQYF | TGTGCCAGCAGCTTTCTGGGACAGGGCCTGAGCGAGCAGTACTTC
TRBD1 | TRBJ2-1 | - | TRBV19 | CASSMGQTYNEQFF | TGTGCCAGTAGTATGGGACAGACCTACAATGAGCAGTTCTTC
TRBD1 | TRBJ2-6 | - | TRBV2 | CASSEAPQGAGANVLTF | TGTGCCAGCAGTGAAGCGCCGCAGGGGGCTGGGGCCAACGTCCTGACTTTC
- | TRBJ2-5 | few | TRBV7-9 | CASSLLQGQETQYF | TGTGCCAGCAGCTTGCTGCAGGGGCAAGAGACCCAGTACTTC
TRBD2 | TRBJ2-7 | - | TRBV18 | CASSPAGGPTYEQYF | TGTGCCAGCTCACCAGCGGGAGGGCCTACATACGAGCAGTACTTC
- | TRBJ2-7 | - | TRBV4-1 | CASSPPQVGAHEQYF | TGCGCCAGCAGCCCGCCTCAAGTGGGGGCGCACGAGCAGTACTTC
- | TRBJ2-7 | - | TRBV21-1 | CASSCPAGSPSEQYF | TGTGCCAGCAGTTGTCCAGCGGGAAGCCCATCCGAGCAGTACTTC
- | TRBJ2-3 | - | TRBV9 | CASSVAWPDTQYF | TGTGCCAGCAGCGTAGCTTGGCCGGATACGCAGTATTTT
- | TRBJ2-5 | - | TRBV27 | CASSLSSGALGETQYF | TGTGCCAGCAGTTTATCGTCAGGGGCCTTAGGGGAGACCCAGTACTTC
- | TRBJ2-1 | - | TRBV6-5 | CASRSRQGRYNEQFF | TGTGCCAGCCGAAGTCGGCAGGGGCGCTACAATGAGCAGTTCTTC
TRBD1 | TRBJ2-5 | - | TRBV7-9 | CASRQYTGGQETQYF | TGTGCCAGCAGGCAGTACACAGGGGGCCAAGAGACCCAGTACTTC
TRBD2 | TRBJ2-3 | - | TRBV18 | CASSPDGRGGTDTQYF | TGTGCCAGCTCCCCCGATGGGCGGGGGGGCACAGATACGCAGTATTTT
TRBD1 | TRBJ1-2 | - | TRBV28 | CASNYRGRGNYGYTF | TGTGCCAGCAACTACAGGGGCCGAGGAAACTATGGCTACACCTTC
TRBD1 | TRBJ2-1 | - | TRBV2 | CASNTGTGINEQFF | TGTGCCAGCAATACCGGGACAGGTATCAATGAGCAGTTCTTC
- | TRBJ1-2 | - | TRBV28 | CASRSGNYGYTF | TGTGCCAGCAGATCGGGGAACTATGGCTACACCTTC
- | TRBJ2-3 | - | TRBV2 | CASGSDTDTQYF | TGTGCCAGCGGGAGCGACACAGATACGCAGTATTTT
- | TRBJ1-3 | - | TRBV13 | CASSFQGSGNTIYF | TGTGCCAGCAGCTTCCAGGGGTCCGGAAACACCATATATTTT
TRBD2 | TRBJ2-7 | - | TRBV4-1 | CASRGLAGATYEQYF | TGCGCCAGCAGGGGGCTAGCGGGGGCCACCTACGAGCAGTACTTC
- | TRBJ2-5 | - | TRBV6-6 | CASSPRRGETQYF | TGTGCCAGCAGTCCCCGCCGGGGAGAGACCCAGTACTTC
TRBD1 | TRBJ2-1 | - | TRBV6-5 | CASSYKGQGSWNEQFF | TGTGCCAGCAGTTACAAAGGACAGGGTTCTTGGAATGAGCAGTTCTTC
- | TRBJ1-5 | - | TRBV19 | CASSIQRNSNQPQHF | TGTGCCAGTAGTATACAGAGGAATAGCAATCAGCCCCAGCATTTT
TRBD2 | TRBJ2-7 | - | TRBV27 | CASSYSGRASFEQYF | TGTGCCAGCAGTTATAGCGGGAGGGCTTCTTTTGAGCAGTACTTC